This T cell receptor beta chain was captured in a study of CD8+ T cells in alopecia areata. Deletions cut 4 bases from V and 0 bases from J, with 10 bases between. The CDR3 is 16 residues long. Germline V CDR1 and CDR2: MNHEY, SMNVEV (reference sequence). Extracted RNA was reverse transcribed into cDNA, the sequencing template. Generated by immunoSEQ multiplex PCR, the TCRdb table keeps only in-frame clones and is missing some. The sample contains 200,000 or so clones, roughly 56% of which appear only once. Details on this clone: Its target is not known.

Whole-study findings and limits: Scalp specimens additionally yield sequences from normal skin's resident alphabeta T cells. TCR sharing across patients was less clear than in mice, possibly HLA-related.

This chain links TRBV27 with TRBJ1-6; D is undetermined. This receptor was taken from a human donor in good health. Specimen: CD8+ T cells sorted from blood. The CDR3 DNA sequence: TGTGCCAGCAGTTATGACCACAGCTCCTATAATTCACCCCTCCACTTT. This encodes CASSYDHSSYNSPLHF.